Listed below are T cell receptor beta chains from one sample, sequenced in a study of cytomegalovirus exposure and HLA in healthy donors. Sequencing used immunoSEQ multiplex PCR; TCRdb keeps in-frame clones, though not all of them. The sample shows about 86,000 clones, approximately 93% of them seen only once. The sample consisted of PBMCs. These receptor sequences come from a man younger than 30 in good health and CMV-seronegative. The CDR3 runs from the conserved cysteine through the conserved F or W. Fields, in order: J gene, V gene, clone size, D gene, CDR3 DNA, CDR3 protein. The D gene is left open where the match is weak. Expanded clones get a size class; other rows say once, few or many, or leave the size out.

>TRBJ1-1|TRBV11-3|-|TRBD1
TGTGCCAGCAGCCCCCGGCGGACCGGGACAGTGAACACTGAAGCTTTCTTT
CASSPRRTGTVNTEAFF
>TRBJ1-1|TRBV27|-|TRBD1
TGTGCCAGCAGAAGGACAGGGCGGGAAGAAGCTTTCTTT
CASRRTGREEAFF
>TRBJ1-6|TRBV27|few|-
TGTGCCAGCAGTCCCGGGTGGGAGGGATCCTATAATTCACCCCTCCACTTT
CASSPGWEGSYNSPLHF
>TRBJ1-2|TRBV19|-|-
TGTGCCAGTACGCCGGGACAAGTACCTAACTATGGCTACACCTTC
CASTPGQVPNYGYTF
>TRBJ1-1|TRBV6-5|-|TRBD1
TGTGCCAGCATCAACAGGGGGAGCACTGAAGCTTTCTTT
CASINRGSTEAFF
>TRBJ2-3|TRBV7-3|-|-
TGTGCCAGCAGCTTAGGCCTAGTGGCTGCAGATACGCAGTATTTT
CASSLGLVAADTQYF
>TRBJ2-7|TRBV29-1|once|TRBD1
TGCAGCGTATACACGCTCAGGGGGCTGCAGTACTTC
CSVYTLRGLQYF
>TRBJ2-5|TRBV5-1|-|-
TGCGCCAGCAGCTTCGGAGTCTCAAGGGAGACCCAGTACTTC
CASSFGVSRETQYF
>TRBJ1-2|TRBV10-2|-|-
TGCGCCAGCACCCCAGATAACTATGGCTACACCTTC
CASTPDNYGYTF
>TRBJ2-1|TRBV11-2|-|-
TGTGCCAGCAGCTTAAGGCGGAGCTCCTACAATGAGCAGTTCTTC
CASSLRRSSYNEQFF
>TRBJ2-3|TRBV6-4|-|TRBD2
TGTGCCAGCAGTGTCGGCGGTAGCGGGGTTATAGATACGCAGTATTTT
CASSVGGSGVIDTQYF
>TRBJ2-7|TRBV27|-|TRBD2
TGTGCCAGCAGCTCTACCGGGACTAGCGCTTACGAGCAGTACTTC
CASSSTGTSAYEQYF
>TRBJ1-5|TRBV6-5|-|-
TGTGCCAGCAGTTCTGGACGGGATAGCAATCAGCCCCAGCATTTT
CASSSGRDSNQPQHF
>TRBJ1-4|TRBV10-3|once|TRBD1
TGTGCCATCAGTGACCGGGGACAGGGCAGGACTAATGAAAAACTGTTTTTT
CAISDRGQGRTNEKLFF
>TRBJ1-2|TRBV28|-|-
TGTGCCAGCAGTCCCGGACTCCCAGGAGGCTACACCTTC
CASSPGLPGGYTF
>TRBJ1-2|TRBV1|once|-
TGCACCAGCAGCCAATTACCGGGACAGGGGGATCGTGGCTACACCTTC
CTSSQLPGQGDRGYTF
>TRBJ2-7|TRBV5-1|-|-
TGCGCCAGCAGCTTGAACCTAGTCGGGGAGCAGTACTTC
CASSLNLVGEQYF
>TRBJ2-3|TRBV2|-|-
TGTGCCAGCAGTAACCGAGCTCCGGGACTGGGCACAGATACGCAGTATTTT
CASSNRAPGLGTDTQYF
>TRBJ2-5|TRBV5-1|-|TRBD1
TGCGCCAGCAGCCCTACCGGGACAGGGAAAGAGACCCAGTACTTC
CASSPTGTGKETQYF
>TRBJ2-7|TRBV7-9|-|TRBD2
TGTGCCAGCAGCTTAGCGCGGGGCGGGGGGGACGAGCAGTACTTC
CASSLARGGGDEQYF
>TRBJ2-1|TRBV5-1|-|-
TGCGCCAGCAGCTGGAGGGCAGCCTACAATGAGCAGTTCTTC
CASSWRAAYNEQFF
>TRBJ2-3|TRBV19|-|TRBD2
TGTGCCACCCGGACTAGCGGGGGGTCAGATACGCAGTATTTT
CATRTSGGSDTQYF
>TRBJ1-1|TRBV5-4|-|-
TGTGCCAGCAGCTTCGGGGGGCTGGGTGAAGCTTTCTTT
CASSFGGLGEAFF
>TRBJ2-7|TRBV6-5|-|TRBD2
TGTGCCAGCAGGCCCCTTGGACTAGCGGCCTACGAGCAGTACTTC
CASRPLGLAAYEQYF
>TRBJ2-4|TRBV11-2|once|TRBD2
TGTGCCAGCAGCTTCCCGCTAGCGGGGTTATCCAAAAACATTCAGTACTTC
CASSFPLAGLSKNIQYF
>TRBJ1-1|TRBV18|-|TRBD1
TGTGCCAGCTCACCACCAGGGACAGCTGAAGCTTTCTTT
CASSPPGTAEAFF
>TRBJ1-3|TRBV5-7|-|-
TGTGCCAGCACTCCCCCTGCTGAGGGTTTCGGAAACACCATATATTTT
CASTPPAEGFGNTIYF
>TRBJ1-3|TRBV30|-|TRBD1
TGTGCCTGGCACAGGGGACCGTCCTCTGGAAACACCATATATTTT
CAWHRGPSSGNTIYF
>TRBJ2-7|TRBV27|-|TRBD2
TGTGCCAGCAGTTTGGGGCGGGGGGGCCCCTCCTACGAGCAGTACTTC
CASSLGRGGPSYEQYF
>TRBJ2-1|TRBV7-6|-|-
TGTGCCAGCAGCTCAGGAGGGGTCCGTAACAATGAGCAGTTCTTC
CASSSGGVRNNEQFF
>TRBJ2-4|TRBV5-6|-|-
TGTGCCAGCAGCTTGAGACAAGGGGAAAACATTCAGTACTTC
CASSLRQGENIQYF
>TRBJ2-2|TRBV30|-|TRBD1
TGTGCCTGGAGGAACAGGGGGCAGGACACCGGGGAGCTGTTTTTT
CAWRNRGQDTGELFF
>TRBJ2-2|TRBV18|-|TRBD2
TGTGCCAGCTCACCGCCTAGCGGGGGTGCGAACACCGGGGAGCTGTTTTTT
CASSPPSGGANTGELFF
>TRBJ1-2|TRBV19|-|-
TGTGCCAGTAGTTCCCAAGGGGGACGCTACACCTTC
CASSSQGGRYTF
>TRBJ2-7|TRBV28|-|TRBD1
TGTGCCAGCAGCCCAGGGGGAAAACCTAACGAGCAGTACTTC
CASSPGGKPNEQYF
>TRBJ1-1|TRBV14|-|TRBD1
TGTGCCAGCAGGGACAGGCGCATGAACACTGAAGCTTTCTTT
CASRDRRMNTEAFF
>TRBJ2-4|TRBV6-1|-|TRBD2
TGTGCCAGCAGCGGGTCGGGGGGGACCAAAAACATTCAGTACTTC
CASSGSGGTKNIQYF
>TRBJ1-1|TRBV30|-|-
TGTGCCTGGAGTGTATCCGTTCGGAACACTGAAGCTTTCTTT
CAWSVSVRNTEAFF
>TRBJ2-3|TRBV18|-|-
TGTGCCAGCTCACCTGGCTTTGGCGGGGATACGCAGTATTTT
CASSPGFGGDTQYF
>TRBJ2-3|TRBV29-1|-|TRBD1
TGCAGCGCCAGGACAGGGAGCACAGATACGCAGTATTTT
CSARTGSTDTQYF
>TRBJ2-7|TRBV9|-|TRBD1
TGTGCCAGCAGCGAGGGGACAGGGTTGGACGAGCAGTACTTC
CASSEGTGLDEQYF
>TRBJ1-2|TRBV19|-|-
TGTGCCAGTTGGATCGGGGGTGTCTATGGCTACACCTTC
CASWIGGVYGYTF
>TRBJ1-1|TRBV5-1|-|TRBD1
TGCGCCAGCAGCCTTCCGGGACAGGGACCGCTCGTGAACACTGAAGCTTTCTTT
CASSLPGQGPLVNTEAFF
>TRBJ2-6|TRBV5-1|-|TRBD2
TGCGCCAGCAGCTTGGCCGGGGGGTTCGGGGCCAACGTCCTGACTTTC
CASSLAGGFGANVLTF
>TRBJ2-7|TRBV18|-|-
TGTGCCAGCTCATTCGGACAGAACAGGGAGCAGTACTTC
CASSFGQNREQYF
>TRBJ1-5|TRBV2|-|-
TGTGCCAGCAGGTACGAACAGGGACAAGGTCCCCAGCATTTT
CASRYEQGQGPQHF
>TRBJ2-7|TRBV27|-|-
TGTGCCAGCAGTCTCCTAAGCGGACAGTACTACGAGCAGTACTTC
CASSLLSGQYYEQYF
>TRBJ2-7|TRBV15|-|TRBD1
TGTGCCACCAGCCCAAGGACAGGGTTATACGAGCAGTACTTC
CATSPRTGLYEQYF
>TRBJ2-2|TRBV11-1|-|-
TGTGCCAGCAGCTTCCGCGGGACCTGGACCGGGGAGCTGTTTTTT
CASSFRGTWTGELFF
>TRBJ2-1|TRBV9|-|TRBD2
TGTGCCAGCAGCGTGTTGGGAGCGGGGTCCTACAATGAGCAGTTCTTC
CASSVLGAGSYNEQFF
>TRBJ2-7|TRBV5-4|-|-
TGTGCCAGCAGCTTGGATCCGGGAACCCCCGGGGAGCAGTACTTC
CASSLDPGTPGEQYF
>TRBJ2-5|TRBV11-3|-|-
TGTGCCAGCAGCTTAGATCTCTTCGGGGAGAGGACTCGACAGACCCAGTACTTC
CASSLDLFGERTRQTQYF
>TRBJ2-1|TRBV10-3|-|-
TGTGCCATCAGTGGGACTTCGGAGCAGTTCTTC
CAISGTSEQFF
>TRBJ1-2|TRBV11-2|-|-
TGTGCCAGCAGCGAACAGGGTTATAGAGACTATGGCTACACCTTC
CASSEQGYRDYGYTF
>TRBJ1-4|TRBV27|-|-
TGTGCCAGCAGTTTATCCCACCTCACAAGTGAAAAACTGTTTTTT
CASSLSHLTSEKLFF
>TRBJ2-7|TRBV28|-|TRBD2
TGTGCCAGCACCCTTGCGTCACTAGCGGGGGTGTATACCCACTCCTACGAGCAGTACTTC
CASTLASLAGVYTHSYEQYF
>TRBJ2-7|TRBV6-1|-|-
TGTGCCAGCTCCTCGACAGGCGCCTACGAGCAGTACTTC
CASSSTGAYEQYF